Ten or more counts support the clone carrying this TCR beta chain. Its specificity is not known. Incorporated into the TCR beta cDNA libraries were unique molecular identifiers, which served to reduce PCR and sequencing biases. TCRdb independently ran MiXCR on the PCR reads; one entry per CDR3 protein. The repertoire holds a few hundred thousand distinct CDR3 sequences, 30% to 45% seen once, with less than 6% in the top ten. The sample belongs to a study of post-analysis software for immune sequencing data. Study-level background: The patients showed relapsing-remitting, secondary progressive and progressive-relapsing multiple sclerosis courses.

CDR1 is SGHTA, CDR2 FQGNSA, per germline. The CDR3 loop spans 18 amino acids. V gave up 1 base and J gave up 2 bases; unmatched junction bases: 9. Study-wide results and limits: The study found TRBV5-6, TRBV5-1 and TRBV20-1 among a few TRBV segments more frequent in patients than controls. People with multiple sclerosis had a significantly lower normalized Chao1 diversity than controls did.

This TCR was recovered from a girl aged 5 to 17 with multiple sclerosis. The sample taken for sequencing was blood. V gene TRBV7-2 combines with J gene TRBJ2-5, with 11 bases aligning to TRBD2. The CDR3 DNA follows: TGTGCCAGCAGCTTAGGGGTAGCGGGGGGGCCCGGGCAAGAGACCCAGTACTTC. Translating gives CASSLGVAGGPGQETQYF.